The 13 T cell receptor beta chains in this list originate from one sample, sequenced in a study of T cell responses to AZD1222 COVID-19 vaccine. The method was immunoSEQ multiplex PCR; TCRdb's version includes in-frame clones alone and lacks a portion of them. The sample consists of about 84,000 clones, nearly 90% of them appearing once. The specimen comprised peripheral blood, sampled on day 0 of AZD1222 vaccination. The receptor set was obtained from an adult in good health.

V and J are TRBV30 and TRBJ1-1, with D possibly matching TRBD1 (5 bases). Germline V CDR1 and CDR2: GTSNPN, SVGIG (reference sequence). Trimming took off 2 bases at V and 5 bases at J, with 12 bases between the two ends. The CDR3 is 13 amino acids. CDR3 region: CAWSRTPRTEAFF. CDR3 DNA sequence: TGTGCCTGGAGTCGGACACCGCGGACTGAAGCTTTCTTT.

The chain links TRBV30 to TRBJ2-7; D gene ambiguous. The V end lost 0 bases, the J end lost 7 bases, and 7 bases lay between the germline ends. CDR3 size: 11 residues. CDR1 is GTSNPN, CDR2 SVGIG, per germline (reference sequence). The chain's CDR3 is CAWSVLVEQYF. CDR3 DNA: TGTGCCTGGAGTGTACTGGTAGAGCAGTACTTC.

About this clone: This sample includes further DNA sequences coding for the same CDR3. The rearrangement links TRBV7-3 to TRBJ2-1; no reliable D call. Trimming shortened V by 2 bases and J by 7 bases, and 3 bases separated the two germline ends. Per the germline V gene, CDR1 is SGHTA and CDR2 is FQGTGA. The CDR3 length is 11 residues. CDR3 loop: CASSLGNEQFF. The CDR3 DNA reads as TGTGCCAGCAGCTTAGGGAATGAGCAGTTCTTC.

This clone was seen once. This chain connects TRBV24-1 to TRBJ2-1; tentative D call: TRBD1 (6 bases). V was pared by 3 bases and J by 4 bases, with 15 bases between. CDR3 length equals 16 residues. CDR1 and CDR2 from the germline V gene are KGHDR and SFDVKD. The DNA of the CDR3 is TGTGCCACCAGTGATGCCACAGGGAAGGCGTACAATGAGCAGTTCTTC. This encodes CATSDATGKAYNEQFF.

The chain uses TRBV12-5 and TRBJ1-5, with TRBD1 matching over 7 bases. The CDR3 has 15 amino acids. With V trimmed by 0 bases and J by 6 bases, 5 bases remained unmatched. CDR1 is LGHNT and CDR2 is FRNRAP in the germline V gene. The CDR3 loop reads CASGLVQGQGQPQHF. In nucleotides, the CDR3 is TGTGCTAGTGGTTTGGTACAGGGGCAGGGTCAGCCCCAGCATTTT.

The chain couples TRBV30 to TRBJ2-1, with 7 bases that match TRBD2. CDR1 is GTSNPN and CDR2 is SVGIG in the germline V gene (reference sequence). Unmatched junction bases numbered 7, after V lost 6 bases and J lost 2 bases. The CDR3 runs to 14 residues. CDR3 coding DNA: TGTGCCTGCAAAGCGGGGACGACCTACAATGAGCAGTTCTTC. Protein sequence: CACKAGTTYNEQFF.

The chain is built from TRBV19 and TRBJ2-3; D gene unclear. V dropped 4 bases and J dropped 2 bases, with 13 bases sitting between them. Germline assignment: CDR1 LNHDA and CDR2 SQIVND (reference sequence). The length of the CDR3 is 15 residues. The CDR3 protein is CASSTTWIDTDTQYF. CDR3 nucleotide sequence: TGTGCCAGTAGTACGACTTGGATCGACACAGATACGCAGTATTTT.

CDR3 sequence reads: CASSSTSGRGTGELFF. CDR3 nucleotides: TGCGCCAGCAGCTCCACTAGCGGGAGAGGGACCGGGGAGCTGTTTTTT. V is TRBV5-1 and J is TRBJ2-2, with 11 nucleotides matching TRBD2. The ends lost 3 bases at V and 5 bases at J; junction bases unmatched: 6. Germline CDR1 is SGHRS and CDR2 is YFSETQ. This CDR3 is built from 16 residues.

The rearrangement uses TRBV29-1 and TRBJ2-3; D remains unclear. This CDR3 contains 12 residues. The germline CDR1 and CDR2 sequences are SQVTM and ANQGSEA. Trimming stripped 8 bases from V and 0 bases from J, with 9 bases between. CDR3 residues: CSIHKSTDTQYF. CDR3 DNA sequence: TGCAGCATTCACAAGAGCACAGATACGCAGTATTTT.

V gene TRBV7-8 combines with J gene TRBJ1-2, with D unclear. The V and J ends lost 3 bases and 7 bases respectively, with 9 bases between them. Germline CDR1 is SGHVS and CDR2 is FQNEAQ. There are 12 residues in the CDR3. The CDR3 here is CASSFDEAGYTF. Written as DNA, the CDR3 is TGTGCCAGCAGCTTTGATGAGGCTGGCTACACCTTC.

The chain has TRBV5-1 and TRBJ1-1; D gene ambiguous. The germline gives CDR1 SGHRS, CDR2 YFSETQ. Trimming removed 0 bases at V and 5 bases at J, with 11 bases between. This CDR3 has 14 residues. The CDR3 spells CASSLEGIVTEAFF. Written as DNA, the CDR3 is TGCGCCAGCAGCTTGGAAGGGATTGTAACTGAAGCTTTCTTT.

This chain joins TRBV7-2 and TRBJ2-3, with 14 bases fitting TRBD2. V lost 5 bases and J lost 0; bases outside the gene matches: 7. Germline V gives CDR1 SGHTA, CDR2 FQGNSA. This CDR3 is 18 amino acids long. Here the CDR3 DNA reads TGTGCCAGCAGCCCGAGACTAGCGGGAGGGCTAAGCACAGATACGCAGTATTTT. Protein: CASSPRLAGGLSTDTQYF.

The J gene is TRBJ1-6, the V gene TRBV19; no clear D gene. The CDR3 is 15 residues long. Germline V lookup: CDR1 LNHDA, CDR2 SQIVND (reference sequence). Trimming took off 7 bases at V and 4 bases at J, with 14 bases between the two ends. The CDR3 DNA reads TGTGCCAGTAAGGAGGGTTCTACGTATAATTCACCCCTCCACTTT. It encodes CASKEGSTYNSPLHF.